This passage covers 8 T cell receptor beta chains from one sample sequenced in a study of cytomegalovirus exposure and HLA in healthy donors. TCRdb's copy holds only in-frame clones and misses some; the assay was immunoSEQ multiplex PCR. Of 90,000 to 130,000 clones in the sample, roughly 90% were seen once. Sequencing input: PBMCs. The receptors come from a woman in her thirties in good health and CMV-seropositive.

This chain connects TRBV11-2 to TRBJ1-2; TRBD1 is a possible D gene (5 bases). The CDR3 covers 13 residues. Per the germline V gene, CDR1 is SGHAT and CDR2 is FQNNGV. V lost 5 bases to trimming and J lost 4 bases, with 11 bases between them. CDR3: CASSPGVGYGYTF. In DNA form, the CDR3 reads TGTGCCAGCAGCCCGGGGGTTGGCTATGGCTACACCTTC.

The chain couples TRBV6-6 to TRBJ1-1; possible D gene TRBD1, 5 bases. The germline V gene has CDR1 MNHNY and CDR2 SVGAGI (reference sequence). The CDR3 is 13 amino acids. V was pared by 6 bases and J by 3 bases, with 11 bases between. The CDR3 DNA follows: TGTGCCAGCAGCCCCCGGGGGTACACTGAAGCTTTCTTT. This gives the protein CASSPRGYTEAFF.

The chain combines TRBV5-6 with TRBJ2-1, with unresolved D. The germline gives CDR1 SGHDT, CDR2 YYEEEE. Trimming took 4 bases from V and 8 from J, leaving 16 bases between them. The CDR3 totals 14 residues. This chain's CDR3 is CASSPVIGADEQFF. CDR3 nucleotide sequence: TGTGCCAGCAGCCCCGTAATTGGTGCGGATGAGCAGTTCTTC.

This clone was observed a single time. The chain recombines TRBV4-3 with TRBJ1-2, with a weak D call TRBD1 (5 bases). The CDR3 totals 16 residues. CDR1 is LGHNA, CDR2 YSLEER, per germline. Trimming removed 0 bases from V and 3 bases from J, with 14 bases in between. CDR3: CASSQEWLGRDYGYTF. The CDR3 region has the DNA TGCGCCAGCAGCCAAGAATGGTTGGGCAGGGACTATGGCTACACCTTC.

This clone was seen a few times. The junction departs from germline at one end; a sequencing error may be responsible. CDR3 sequence reads: CASSSGTSVETQYF. The CDR3, as DNA: TGTGCTAGCAGCTCAGGGACTAGCGTAGAGACCCAGTACTTC. This chain connects TRBV7-7 to TRBJ2-5, with TRBD2 identical over 10 bases. CDR3 length: 14 amino acids. Germline values: CDR1 SSHAT, CDR2 FNYEAQ (reference sequence).

This clone came up once. The chain combines TRBV11-2 with TRBJ1-4; D is perhaps TRBD1 (5 bases). The CDR3 has 13 amino acids. V lost 9 bases and J lost 7, with 15 bases in between. Looked up from germline, CDR1 is SGHAT and CDR2 is FQNNGV. CDR3 sequence reads: CASAGRLREKLFF. In DNA form, the CDR3 reads TGTGCCAGTGCAGGGCGCTTGCGTGAAAAACTGTTTTTT.

The chain combines TRBV15 with TRBJ1-1; no reliable D call. The CDR3 totals 15 residues. Trimming removed 0 bases from V and 4 bases from J, with 12 bases in between. The V gene's germline CDR1 is LNHNV and CDR2 YYDKDF (reference sequence). CDR3 DNA: TGTGCCACCAGCAGAGACAATGAGGCCTTCACTGAAGCTTTCTTT. Amino acid sequence: CATSRDNEAFTEAFF.

The V and J genes are TRBV7-9 and TRBJ2-3; 8 nucleotides line up with TRBD1. Trimming at V came to 1 base and at J to 5 bases, leaving 8 bases not matched to a gene. CDR3 length: 16 amino acids. Germline CDR1 reads SEHNR; CDR2 reads FQNEAQ (reference sequence). CDR3 DNA: TGTGCCAGCAGCTTAGACAGGGGGAGAATTGGAGATACGCAGTATTTT. Protein product: CASSLDRGRIGDTQYF.